Each of the 17 T cell receptor beta chains below was sequenced from the same sample in a study of PD-1 blockade in classical Hodgkin lymphoma. Stated time point: cycle 4 day 1 (C4D1), after more than 5 weeks of nivolumab. Brentuximab vedotin exposure varied, and every patient relapsed after autologous stem cell transplantation. Data came from immunoSEQ multiplex PCR; TCRdb stores just in-frame clones and leaves some out. Counted here are 25,000 to 35,000 clones, roughly 87% occurring once; the ten biggest clones make up 18%. The input for sequencing was peripheral blood mononuclear cells (PBMCs), taken before the fourth cycle of nivolumab. All receptors derive from a human donor with classical Hodgkin lymphoma.

V usage is TRBV7-2 and J usage is TRBJ1-2; D may be TRBD1 (6 bases). The germline V and J ends were trimmed by 1 base and 10 bases, with 16 bases remaining between them. CDR3 length equals 14 residues. The V gene's germline CDR1 is SGHTA and CDR2 FQGNSA. CDR3 protein: CASSLDGAGQTYTF. DNA for the CDR3: TGTGCCAGCAGCTTAGATGGGGCAGGACAGACCTACACCTTC.

The chain joins TRBV10-3 to TRBJ1-5; D gene unclear. The V end lost 0 bases, the J end lost 6 bases, and 12 bases lay between the germline ends. CDR1 and CDR2 (germline): ENHRY, SYGVKD. This CDR3 is built from 15 residues. The CDR3 loop is CAISESITDGQPQHF. CDR3 bases: TGTGCCATCAGTGAGTCTATTACAGATGGTCAGCCCCAGCATTTT.

This chain links TRBV25-1 with TRBJ1-1, with D perhaps matching TRBD1 (5 bases). The length of the CDR3 is 14 residues. The V gene's germline CDR1 is MGHDK and CDR2 SYGVNS. The V end was cut by 5 bases, the J end by 1 base, with 11 bases between. CDR3 loop: CASSSGGGNTEAFF. The CDR3 DNA reads as TGTGCCAGCAGTAGTGGTGGGGGGAACACTGAAGCTTTCTTT.

This rearrangement joins TRBV10-3 to TRBJ1-6; 10 nucleotides line up with TRBD1. The CDR3 loop spans 14 amino acids. After removal of 10 bases from V and 5 bases from J, the junction contained 5 bases not matched to a gene. Looked up from germline, CDR1 is ENHRY and CDR2 is SYGVKD. The CDR3 loop is CATTGTGDNSPLHF. The CDR3 nucleotides are TGTGCCACCACCGGGACAGGGGATAATTCACCCCTCCACTTT.

The genes are TRBV7-3 and TRBJ2-1; 12 bases are a match to TRBD2. The CDR3 extends over 18 amino acids. V lost 5 bases, J lost 5 bases, and 13 bases stayed unmatched. The V gene's germline CDR1 is SGHTA and CDR2 FQGTGA. CDR3 sequence reads: CASSPMRATSGGHNEQFF. DNA for the CDR3: TGTGCCAGCAGCCCCATGCGAGCGACTAGCGGGGGACACAATGAGCAGTTCTTC. Variable domain in full (rest from reference TRBV7-3 and TRBJ2-1): GAGVSQTPSNKVTEKGKYVELRCDPISGHTALYWYRQSLGQGPEFLIYFQGTGAADDSGLPNDRFFAVRPEGSVSTLKIQRTERGDSAVYLCASSPMRATSGGHNEQFFGPGTRLTVL.

V is TRBV11-2 and J is TRBJ2-5, with unresolved D. The CDR3 contains 15 residues. The germline CDR1 and CDR2 sequences are SGHAT and FQNNGV. V lost 6 bases and J lost 5, with 19 bases in between. For the CDR3, the DNA is TGTGCCAGCAGTCCCCACTATGCCCCCCAGGAGACCCAGTACTTC. Translating it yields CASSPHYAPQETQYF.

This chain uses TRBV28 with TRBJ2-1; 10 bases align to TRBD2. The CDR3 has 18 amino acids. CDR1 is MDHEN, CDR2 SYDVKM, per germline. Germline trimming cut 4 bases from V and 2 bases from J; bases unmatched to any gene: 11. CDR3: CASSSPLLAGGPYNEQFF. The CDR3 DNA is TGTGCCAGCAGTTCCCCATTATTAGCGGGGGGTCCCTACAATGAGCAGTTCTTC.

The rearrangement uses TRBV4-3 and TRBJ1-2, with D tentatively TRBD1 (5 bases). The CDR3 is 14 residues long. V was trimmed by 4 bases and J by 0 bases, leaving 9 bases between them. Germline V lookup: CDR1 LGHNA, CDR2 YSLEER. The DNA for the CDR3 is TGCGCCAGCAGCCCTGGGACGGCTAACTATGGCTACACCTTC. This encodes CASSPGTANYGYTF.

V usage is TRBV28 and J usage is TRBJ1-2, with D unresolved. The CDR3 spans 11 residues. CDR1 and CDR2 (germline): MDHEN, SYDVKM. V lost 4 bases and J lost 8, with 8 bases in between. Here the CDR3 DNA reads TGTGCCAGCAGTTCCGAAGGAGGCTACACCTTC. This gives the protein CASSSEGGYTF.

This clone occurred a few times. The chain employs TRBV5-6 and TRBJ2-7; maybe TRBD1 (6 bases). From germline, CDR1 is SGHDT and CDR2 YYEEEE. This CDR3 is built from 15 residues. Deletions cut 2 bases from V and 2 bases from J, with 14 bases between. The CDR3 nucleotides read TGTGCCAGCAGCTTCCCGGACAGTTATGCCTACGAGCAGTACTTC. Protein product: CASSFPDSYAYEQYF. Looking up the rest from reference TRBV5-6 and TRBJ2-7 gives the full variable domain: DAGVTQSPTHLIKTRGQQVTLRCSPKSGHDTVSWYQQALGQGPQFIFQYYEEEERQRGNFPDRFSGHQFPNYSSELNVNALLLGDSALYLCASSFPDSYAYEQYFGPGTRLTVT.

The chain employs TRBV6-5 and TRBJ2-1; D gene uncertain. V shed 0 bases and J shed 4 bases, with 7 bases lying between them. The CDR3 extends over 14 amino acids. From germline, CDR1 is MNHEY and CDR2 SVGAGI. This chain's CDR3 is CASSYSISYNEQFF. In DNA, the CDR3 is TGTGCCAGCAGTTACTCGATTTCTTACAATGAGCAGTTCTTC.

Concerning this clone itself: Its ends do not fully match the called genes, so a read error is possible. The rearrangement joins TRBV10-3 to TRBJ1-1, with D perhaps TRBD1 (6 bases). CDR1 and CDR2 from the germline V gene are ENHRY and SYGVKD. The CDR3 runs 13 residues. The CDR3 coding sequence is TGTGCCGTCAGGGGAGCCCCCTTGGTTGAAGCTTTCTTT. Amino acid sequence: CAVRGAPLVEAFF.

This clone appeared a few times. The chain is built from TRBV28 and TRBJ2-5; D might be TRBD1 or TRBD2, each matching 5 bases. From germline, CDR1 is MDHEN and CDR2 SYDVKM. The ends were cut back, 4 bases at V and 5 bases at J, with 20 bases in the middle. The CDR3 contains 16 residues. CDR3 DNA sequence: TGTGCCAGCAGTTCCGGACGGGGCCCGGCAGGGGAGACCCAGTACTTC. It translates to CASSSGRGPAGETQYF.

The rearrangement links TRBV18 to TRBJ2-7; 10 bases match TRBD1. The CDR3 covers 15 residues. Germline CDR1 KGHSH, CDR2 LQKENI. The J segment lost 6 bases and the V segment lost 8 bases, leaving 13 bases of the junction unmatched. CDR3 bases: TGTGCCAGCCGACCGACCGGGACAGGGGTGGGCGAGCAGTACTTC. This codes for CASRPTGTGVGEQYF. The whole variable domain, remainder taken from reference TRBV18 and TRBJ2-7, is NAGVMQNPRHLVRRRGQEARLRCSPMKGHSHVYWYRQLPEEGLKFMVYLQKENIIDESGMPKERFSAEFPKEGPSILRIQQVVRGDSAAYFCASRPTGTGVGEQYFGPGTRLTVT.

J is TRBJ2-1 and V is TRBV7-2; D possibly matches TRBD1 or TRBD2 (6 bases each). The CDR3 runs to 18 residues. Germline lookup yields CDR1 SGHTA and CDR2 FQGNSA. Trimming pared 1 base from V and 9 bases from J, leaving 25 bases between. The CDR3 DNA follows: TGTGCCAGCAGCTTAGGTACGAGTGGTCCGGGGGCCGGGGGTGAGCAGTTCTTC. Residues: CASSLGTSGPGAGGEQFF.

This clone is termed medium-sized. The chain has TRBV5-5 and TRBJ1-6; D is undetermined. This CDR3 comprises 15 residues. V was clipped by 0 bases and J by 5 bases, with 9 bases between them. CDR1 SGHKS and CDR2 YYEKEE come from the germline V gene (reference sequence). DNA for the CDR3: TGTGCCAGCAGCTTGGCGGCAGTCAATAATTCACCCCTCCACTTT. It encodes CASSLAAVNNSPLHF.

The chain links TRBV27 to TRBJ2-5, with D perhaps matching TRBD1 (5 bases). V lost 3 bases to trimming and J lost 1 base, with 9 bases between them. Germline CDR1 reads MNHEY; CDR2 reads SMNVEV (reference sequence). CDR3 length: 14 residues. The CDR3 spells CASSFWGGQETQYF. The CDR3 nucleotides are TGTGCCAGCAGTTTCTGGGGCGGCCAAGAGACCCAGTACTTC.